What follows are 17 T cell receptor beta chains derived from one specimen sequenced in a study of OX40 agonist ivuxolimab in advanced cancers. The method was immunoSEQ multiplex PCR; TCRdb's version includes in-frame clones alone and lacks a portion of them. The table shows tens of thousands of clones, with 80% to 90% occurring only once. Sequencing was performed on CD4+ or CD8+ T cells sorted from blood, taken in a trial of the OX40 agonist ivuxolimab. All receptors derive from an adult with an advanced solid tumor such as melanoma, head and neck, liver or kidney cancer.

This chain connects TRBV27 to TRBJ1-1; D not certain. The germline gives CDR1 MNHEY, CDR2 SMNVEV (reference sequence). The germline V and J ends were trimmed by 2 bases and 10 bases, with 14 bases remaining between them. This CDR3 has 13 residues. The CDR3 DNA sequence: TGTGCCAGCAGTTTAGAGGAACGAGGGCGAGCTTTCTTT. Translating gives CASSLEERGRAFF.

The rearrangement links TRBV14 to TRBJ1-1; a weak D match, TRBD1 (5 bases). V gave up 1 base and J gave up 6 bases, with 9 bases separating them. CDR3 length: 13 residues. Germline assignment: CDR1 SGHDN and CDR2 FVKESK. The CDR3 region is CASSQVREAEAFF. Written as DNA, the CDR3 is TGTGCCAGCAGCCAAGTCAGGGAGGCTGAAGCTTTCTTT. Variable domain in full (rest from reference TRBV14 and TRBJ1-1): EAGVTQFPSHSVIEKGQTVTLRCDPISGHDNLYWYRRVMGKEIKFLLHFVKESKQDESGMPNNRFLAERTGGTYSTLKVQPAELEDSGVYFCASSQVREAEAFFGQGTRLTVV.

V usage is TRBV5-1 and J usage is TRBJ2-2, with TRBD1 matching 8 bases. In germline, CDR1 is SGHRS, CDR2 YFSETQ. The V and J ends lost 3 bases and 6 bases, in that order; junction bases with no gene match: 7. The CDR3 runs 15 residues. The CDR3 is CASSYGQGGSGELFF. CDR3 DNA: TGCGCCAGCAGCTATGGACAGGGTGGGTCCGGGGAGCTGTTTTTT.

The rearrangement uses TRBV4-3 and TRBJ1-2; D unresolved. The V and J ends lost 0 bases and 2 bases respectively, with 7 bases between them. CDR1 LGHNA and CDR2 YSLEER come from the germline V gene. The CDR3 is 14 amino acids. This chain's CDR3 is CASSQETFNYGYTF. The CDR3 nucleotides read TGCGCCAGCAGCCAAGAAACATTCAACTATGGCTACACCTTC.

The V and J genes are TRBV5-8 and TRBJ1-1, with a weak D call TRBD1 (5 bases). The V gene's germline CDR1 is SGHTS and CDR2 YDEGEE. V lost 3 bases, J lost 6 bases, and 15 bases lay in between. This CDR3 spans 14 amino acids. In nucleotides, the CDR3 is TGTGCCAGCAGCTGGGGCCTGGGACGGTCTGAAGCTTTCTTT. It codes for CASSWGLGRSEAFF.

The chain recombines TRBV5-4 with TRBJ2-7; D possibly corresponds to TRBD1 (6 bases). The CDR3 totals 15 residues. CDR1 and CDR2 (germline): SGHNT, YYREEE (reference sequence). Trimming shortened V by 3 bases and J by 3 bases, and 16 bases separated the two germline ends. The DNA of the CDR3 is TGTGCCAGCAGCTCGTTGACAGGTCACGACTACGAGCAGTACTTC. Translation: CASSSLTGHDYEQYF. The complete variable domain, with remaining parts taken from reference TRBV5-4 and TRBJ2-7, reads ETGVTQSPTHLIKTRGQQVTLRCSSQSGHNTVSWYQQALGQGPQFIFQYYREEENGRGNFPPRFSGLQFPNYSSELNVNALELDDSALYLCASSSLTGHDYEQYFGPGTRLTVT.

This chain joins TRBV29-1 and TRBJ2-7; TRBD1 agrees at 9 bases. CDR1 and CDR2 from the germline V gene are SQVTM and ANQGSEA. The CDR3 contains 16 residues. The V segment lost 1 base and the J segment 0 bases; nucleotides outside the gene matches: 7. The CDR3 nucleotides are TGCAGCGTTGAAGGGACAGGGGACCTGAGCTCCTACGAGCAGTACTTC. As protein: CSVEGTGDLSSYEQYF.

This clone was recorded once. V gene TRBV4-2 combines with J gene TRBJ2-7; TRBD1 might be the D (6 bases). This CDR3 has 15 residues. Trimming shortened V by 0 bases and J by 6 bases, and 15 bases separated the two germline ends. Per the germline V gene, CDR1 is LGHNA and CDR2 is YNFKEQ. The CDR3 spells CASSQEFLGQPEQYF. The CDR3 DNA is TGTGCCAGCAGCCAAGAATTTTTAGGACAGCCCGAGCAGTACTTC.

This chain links TRBV6-5 with TRBJ2-5; D is perhaps TRBD2 (6 bases). Germline V gives CDR1 MNHEY, CDR2 SVGAGI. This CDR3 contains 13 residues. V was shortened by 2 bases and J by 13 bases, with 17 bases between the two germline ends. CDR3 sequence: CASSYREQEAPYF. In DNA, the CDR3 is TGTGCCAGCAGTTACCGGGAGCAAGAGGCTCCGTACTTC.

This clone was detected once. The chain combines TRBV5-4 with TRBJ2-1; D gene unclear. In germline, CDR1 is SGHNT, CDR2 YYREEE (reference sequence). The CDR3 is 11 amino acids. Trimming took 0 bases from V and 6 from J, leaving 1 base between them. The CDR3 region has the DNA TGTGCCAGCAGCTTGGGCAATGAGCAGTTCTTC. The encoded protein is CASSLGNEQFF.

V and J are TRBV15 and TRBJ1-4; possibly TRBD1 for D (5 bases). The CDR3 runs to 15 residues. Deletions cut 3 bases from V and 7 bases from J, with 15 bases between. Germline CDR1 reads LNHNV; CDR2 reads YYDKDF (reference sequence). The CDR3: CATSSLGEEGEKLFF. The CDR3 DNA sequence: TGTGCCACCAGCAGTCTGGGGGAGGAGGGTGAAAAACTGTTTTTT.

In this sample, this clone turned up once. The genes are TRBV6-1 and TRBJ1-2; D gene ambiguous. The CDR3 spans 15 residues. Germline CDR1 MNHNS, CDR2 SASEGT. V lost 5 bases, J lost 0 bases, and 13 bases lay in between. The DNA for the CDR3 is TGTGCCAGCAGTTCCCAAGGACCGGCTAACTATGGCTACACCTTC. Its protein product is CASSSQGPANYGYTF.

The CDR3 reads CASSPLVVTDNSPLHF. CDR3 DNA: TGCGCCAGCAGCCCCCTCGTTGTAACGGATAATTCACCCCTCCACTTT. The chain joins TRBV4-1 to TRBJ1-6; D is unclear. V lost 4 bases and J lost 5, with 15 bases in between. The CDR3 has 16 residues. Germline CDR1 is MGHRA and CDR2 is YSYEKL.

The V and J genes are TRBV5-6 and TRBJ1-1, with D tentatively TRBD1 (5 bases). Germline CDR1 reads SGHDT; CDR2 reads YYEEEE. The ends were cut back, 4 bases at V and 7 bases at J, with 17 bases in the middle. The CDR3 contains 14 residues. For the CDR3, the DNA is TGTGCCAGCAGCCCTGCCGGACAATTATATGAAGCTTTCTTT. Translating it yields CASSPAGQLYEAFF.

The chain links TRBV18 to TRBJ1-2; unclear D gene. Germline loops: CDR1 KGHSH, CDR2 LQKENI. Trimming cost V 1 base and J 4 bases, with 13 bases left between them. This CDR3 has 15 amino acids. The CDR3 coding sequence is TGTGCCAGCTCACCACTTAGAGGAGAAGGCTATGGCTACACCTTC. Its protein product is CASSPLRGEGYGYTF.

The V gene is TRBV5-1, the J gene TRBJ1-2; D possibly corresponds to TRBD1 (5 bases). Germline V gene lookup returns CDR1 SGHRS and CDR2 YFSETQ. V was shortened by 4 bases and J by 2 bases, with 21 bases between the two germline ends. The length of the CDR3 is 17 residues. CDR3 nucleotides: TGCGCCAGCAGCGAAAATCCCTCGGCGGGGCGAAACTATGGCTACACCTTC. The encoded protein is CASSENPSAGRNYGYTF.

The chain carries TRBV7-2 and TRBJ2-5, with 14 positions matching TRBD2. The germline CDR1 and CDR2 sequences are SGHTA and FQGNSA. V was clipped by 5 bases and J by 0 bases; unmatched bases: 5. There are 17 residues in the CDR3. CDR3 nucleotide sequence: TGTGCCAGCAGCCTCCGGACTAGCGGGAGGTACCAAGAGACCCAGTACTTC. Translation gives CASSLRTSGRYQETQYF.